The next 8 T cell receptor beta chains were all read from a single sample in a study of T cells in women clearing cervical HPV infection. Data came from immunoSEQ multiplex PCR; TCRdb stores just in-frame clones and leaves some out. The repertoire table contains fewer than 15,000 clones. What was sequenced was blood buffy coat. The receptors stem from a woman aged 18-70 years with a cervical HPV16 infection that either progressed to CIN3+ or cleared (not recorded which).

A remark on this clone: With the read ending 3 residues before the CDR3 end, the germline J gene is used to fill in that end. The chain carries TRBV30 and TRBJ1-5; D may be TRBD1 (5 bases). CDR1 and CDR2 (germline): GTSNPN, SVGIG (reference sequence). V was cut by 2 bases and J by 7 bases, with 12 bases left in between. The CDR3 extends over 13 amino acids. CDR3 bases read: TGTGCCTGGAGTTCGGGGGACTGGCAGCCC. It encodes CAWSSGDWQP. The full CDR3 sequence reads CAWSSGDWQPQHF.

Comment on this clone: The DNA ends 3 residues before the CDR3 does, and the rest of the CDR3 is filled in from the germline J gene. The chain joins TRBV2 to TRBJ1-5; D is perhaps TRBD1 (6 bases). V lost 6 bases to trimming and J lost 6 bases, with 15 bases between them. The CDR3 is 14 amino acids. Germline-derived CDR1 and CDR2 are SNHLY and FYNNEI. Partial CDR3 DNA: TGTGCCAGCAGGGCATGGACAGTTTTTCAGCCC. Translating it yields CASRAWTVFQP. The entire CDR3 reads CASRAWTVFQPQHF. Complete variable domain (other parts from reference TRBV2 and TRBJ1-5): EPEVTQTPSHQVTQMGQEVILRCVPISNHLYFYWYRQILGQKVEFLVSFYNNEISEKSEIFDDQFSVERPDGSNFTLKIRSTKLEDSAMYFCASRAWTVFQPQHFGDGTRLSIL.

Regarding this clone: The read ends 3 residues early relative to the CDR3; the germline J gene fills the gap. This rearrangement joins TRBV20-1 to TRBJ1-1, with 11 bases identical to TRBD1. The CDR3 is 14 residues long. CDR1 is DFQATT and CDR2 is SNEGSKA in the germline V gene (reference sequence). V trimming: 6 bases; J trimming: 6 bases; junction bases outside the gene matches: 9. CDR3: CSAYKPGQGAEAFF. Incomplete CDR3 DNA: TGCAGTGCCTATAAACCGGGACAGGGGGCTGAA.

The CDR3 loop is CASSSGQIYEQYF. CDR3 DNA, as far as it was read: TGTGCCAGTAGTAGTGGCCAGATCTACGAG. The chain joins TRBV19 to TRBJ2-7, with D unresolved. The CDR3 end falls 3 residues outside the read, so it is completed with the germline J gene. Germline V gives CDR1 LNHDA, CDR2 SQIVND (reference sequence). Trimming stripped 4 bases from V and 3 bases from J, with 10 bases between. The CDR3 has 13 amino acids.

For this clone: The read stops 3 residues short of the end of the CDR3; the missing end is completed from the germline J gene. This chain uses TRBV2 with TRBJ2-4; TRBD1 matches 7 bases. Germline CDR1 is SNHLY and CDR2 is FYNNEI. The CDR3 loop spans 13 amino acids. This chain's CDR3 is CASSQGTAYGQYF. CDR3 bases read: TGTGCCAGCAGCCAAGGGACAGCCTATGGT.

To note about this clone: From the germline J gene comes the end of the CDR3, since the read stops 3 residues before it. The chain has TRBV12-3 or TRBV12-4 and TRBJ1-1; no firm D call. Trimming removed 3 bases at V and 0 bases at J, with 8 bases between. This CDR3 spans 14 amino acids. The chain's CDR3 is CASSFGRMNTEAFF. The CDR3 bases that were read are TGTGCCAGCAGTTTTGGCAGAATGAACACTGAA.

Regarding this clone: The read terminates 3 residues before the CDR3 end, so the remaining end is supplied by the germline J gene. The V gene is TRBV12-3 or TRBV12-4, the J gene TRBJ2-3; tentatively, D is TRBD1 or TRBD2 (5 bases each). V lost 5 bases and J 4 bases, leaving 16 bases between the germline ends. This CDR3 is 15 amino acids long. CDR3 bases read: TGTGCCAGCAGTCTGGCCATCAGAGGGGCAGATACG. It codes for CASSLAIRGADT. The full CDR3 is CASSLAIRGADTQYF.

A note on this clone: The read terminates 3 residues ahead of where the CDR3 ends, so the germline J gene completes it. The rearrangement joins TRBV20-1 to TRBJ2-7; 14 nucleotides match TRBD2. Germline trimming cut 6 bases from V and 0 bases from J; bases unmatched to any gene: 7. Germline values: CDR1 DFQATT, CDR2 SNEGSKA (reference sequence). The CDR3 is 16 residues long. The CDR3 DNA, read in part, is TGCAGTGCCGCGGGACTAGCGGGGGACTCCTCCTACGAG. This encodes CSAAGLAGDSSYE. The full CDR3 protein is CSAAGLAGDSSYEQYF.